The clone carrying this T cell receptor beta chain was counted only a few times. What it recognizes is unknown. Conventional CD4+ T cells were sorted from blood as CD25-low CD127-high cells. The method was immunoSEQ multiplex PCR; TCRdb's version includes in-frame clones alone and lacks a portion of them. Among fewer than 40,000 clones listed, roughly 76% were seen once. The data belong to a study of regulatory and conventional T cells in RAG deficiency. The CDR3 runs to 17 residues. Trimming pared 0 bases from V and 0 bases from J, leaving 12 bases between. CDR1 is GTSNPN, CDR2 SVGIG, per germline (reference sequence). Study-level points and caveats: In Omenn syndrome, Treg and Tconv repertoires overlapped >80%. Shannon entropy fell and Simpson indices rose in RAG-deficient patients.

The same data also contributed to another study, on regulatory T cells. From that study: Amplification used 52 TRBV primers and 13 TRBJ primers.

The V and J genes are TRBV30 and TRBJ1-6; D remains ambiguous. The sample consisted of CD4+ effector T cells sorted from blood. The sequence derives from a human donor in good health. This CDR3 reads CAWSVSGSSSYNSPLHF. CDR3 DNA: TGTGCCTGGAGTGTTTCGGGTAGTAGCTCCTATAATTCACCCCTCCACTTT.